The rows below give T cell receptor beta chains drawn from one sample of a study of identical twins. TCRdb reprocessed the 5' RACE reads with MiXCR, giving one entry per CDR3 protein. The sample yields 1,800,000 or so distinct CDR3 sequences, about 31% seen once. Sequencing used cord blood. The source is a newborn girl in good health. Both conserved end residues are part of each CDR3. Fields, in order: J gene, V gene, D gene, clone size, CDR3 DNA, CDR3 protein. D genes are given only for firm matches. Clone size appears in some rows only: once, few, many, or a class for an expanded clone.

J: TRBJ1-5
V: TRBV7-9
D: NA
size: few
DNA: TGTGCCAGCAGCTTAAAGGAAGATCAGCCCCAGCATTTT
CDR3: CASSLKEDQPQHF

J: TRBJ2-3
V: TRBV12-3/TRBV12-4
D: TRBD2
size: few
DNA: TGTGCCAGCAGTTACCGGGGGGTAATCACAGATACGCAGTATTTT
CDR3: CASSYRGVITDTQYF

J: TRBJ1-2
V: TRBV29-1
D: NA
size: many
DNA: TGCAGCGCCTCCGGGACACCGACCTCCTCATACTATGGCTACACCTTC
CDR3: CSASGTPTSSYYGYTF

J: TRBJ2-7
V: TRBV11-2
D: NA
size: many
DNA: TGTGCCAGCAGCTCACTCCGGGTCCACTACGAGCAGTACTTC
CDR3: CASSSLRVHYEQYF

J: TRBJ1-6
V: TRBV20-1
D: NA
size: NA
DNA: TGCAGTGCTATATATCGGGCAGGGGATAATTCACCCCTCCACTTT
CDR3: CSAIYRAGDNSPLHF

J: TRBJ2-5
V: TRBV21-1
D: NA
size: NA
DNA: TGTGCCAGCAGCAAAGAGTGGCGGGAGCTTCAAGAGACCCAGTACTTC
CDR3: CASSKEWRELQETQYF

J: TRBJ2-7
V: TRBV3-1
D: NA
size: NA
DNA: TGTGCCAGCAGCCAAGAAGGGGGAGTCTACGAGCAGTACTTC
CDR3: CASSQEGGVYEQYF

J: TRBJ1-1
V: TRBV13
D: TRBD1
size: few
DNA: TGTGCCAGTACCGAGGGGGCAACGAACACTGAAGCTTTCTTT
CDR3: CASTEGATNTEAFF

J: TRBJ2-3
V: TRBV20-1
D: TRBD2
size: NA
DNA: TGCAGTGCTAGGATGTGGACTAGCGGGACGGCGGATACGCAGTATTTT
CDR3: CSARMWTSGTADTQYF

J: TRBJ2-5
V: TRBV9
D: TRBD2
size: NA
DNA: TGTGCCAGCAGCGTAGCGTCGCGGGGGGGCCCAAATGAGCAGTACTTC
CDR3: CASSVASRGGPNEQYF